This T cell receptor (beta chain) was documented in a study of T cells after yellow fever vaccination. TCRdb reprocessed the 5' RACE reads with MiXCR, giving one entry per CDR3 protein. The table lists 120,000 to 150,000 distinct CDR3 sequences, 7% to 9% of them singletons. Study-level results: Compared with primary, the secondary response was weaker and peaked at day 5, not 15. Post-booster samples contained most primary-vaccination clones (roughly 96% CD4, approximately 88% CD8).

Germline CDR1 reads MNHNY; CDR2 reads SVGAGI (reference sequence). V lost 6 bases to trimming and J lost 2 bases; unmatched junction nucleotides: 4. The CDR3 sequence is 15 residues long. As for this clonotype: Its antigen is undetermined.

This material consisted of CD4+ T cells sorted from PBMCs, taken 5 days after the yellow fever booster vaccination. The clonotype originates from a man aged 25-40 years who received the YFV17D yellow fever vaccine. This chain uses TRBV6-6 with TRBJ2-7; 13 bases line up with TRBD2. DNA for the CDR3: TGTGCCAGCAGGTCCGGACTAGCGGGGGCCTACGAGCAGTACTTC. It encodes CASRSGLAGAYEQYF.